The present T cell receptor (beta chain) was sequenced within a study of blood T cell repertoires in COVID-19. Study summary: Italy, Spain and the United States were the sources of the convalescent and acute COVID-19 samples. T cells, B-cell-depleted T cells, or PBMCs supplied cDNA or gDNA.

There are many counts of this clone. As handled by the study authors: Scientists estimated how many nucleated cells there were by amplifying reference gene primers. TCRdb's table, derived via immunoSEQ multiplex PCR, lists solely in-frame clones and lacks some. V and J calls plus clone size are reproduced from that table; the DNA served to infer D and trimming. The sample holds 200,000 or so clones, less than 90% seen once. The V gene lost 0 bases and the J gene lost 2 bases, with 13 bases spanning the gap. The CDR3 runs 16 residues. Germline CDR1 SEHNR, CDR2 FQNEAQ (reference sequence). The sequencing sample was made of peripheral blood. The chain employs TRBV7-9 and TRBJ1-2; D might be TRBD1 (5 bases). The receptor comes from a woman aged 60-75 years who had recovered from COVID-19. DNA for the CDR3: TGTGCCAGCAGCTTAGCGGGAACAGGTCTGAACTATGGCTACACCTTC. Its protein product is CASSLAGTGLNYGYTF.